This T cell receptor (beta chain) is drawn from a study of shared clonotypes between healthy human individuals (TCRdb year 2020). Study-level background: A few men and two women, aged 18 to 49 years, made up the cohort. Per donor, three plates each were used for CD4 naive and CD4 memory, two for CD8 naive, and one for CD8 memory. Libraries were prepared and TCR repertoires were sequenced by different laboratories using diverse techniques, in order to increase sequencing depth and limit assay-specific biases. Per donor, leukapheresis produced somewhere between about 0.85 and 8.9 billion PBMCs. The study deeply sequenced blood TCR repertoires of several healthy adults to estimate repertoire size and the extent of clonotype sharing between individuals. General study outcomes and caveats: Naive subsets generally had larger estimated clonotype richness than memory subsets did. The genetic and exposure-history diversity represented was limited by the small number of donors. About 5% of naive CD4, roughly 3.5% of naive CD8, 2.3% of memory CD4, and about 0.4% of memory CD8 clonotypes were shared across several donors. Based on pairwise subsampling, the degree of clonotype sharing among donors was expected to be affected by sequencing depth. Clonotypes shared by all four sorted-subset donors showed higher generation probabilities than non-shared clonotypes. Incomplete sequencing was indicated by rarefaction of sorted-subset datasets, despite the large sequencing depth. Sampling was restricted to blood, and TCR repertoires in tissues likely differ from the TCR repertoires found in blood.

TCR CDR3 regions were amplified from genomic DNA by multiplex PCR using the deep immunoSEQ assay. Genomic DNA extracted from each cell subset was distributed evenly over all wells of several immunoSEQ 96-well plates, and each plate served as one replicate. For sorted subsets, each replicate PCR was loaded with about 200 ng genomic DNA, equivalent to roughly 30,000 T cell genomes. Purified libraries were measured with a Qubit 3.0 fluorometer, size-checked on a Bioanalyzer 2100, and measured again with the KAPA Library Quantification kit. Every immunoSEQ 96-well plate was sequenced on a dedicated single-read 150-cycle Illumina NextSeq 550 flow cell. Per the original workflow: The immunoSEQ output contained only junctional sequences without quality scores, so filtering could not match that applied to full-length reads. To assign V/J genes and CDR3, sequences were annotated using PyIR, a Python wrapper for IgBLAST v1.9, with IMGT germline references. Reads were removed for weak V/J assignments (E-value above 1e-6), missing CDR3, stop codons, out-of-frame junctions, or ambiguous translated residues. V3J clonotypes were defined as sequences sharing an identical inferred V gene, J gene, and CDR3 amino acid sequence. Percentage overlap between repertoires was calculated by dividing the number of shared unique clonotypes by the size of the smaller repertoire. Three approaches were used to assess repertoire richness: RTK rarefaction, the Chao1 estimator, and Recon v2.1 estimates of unobserved clonotypes. For all TCRbeta clonotypes obtained by the gDNA method from several donors, generation probabilities were computed with OLGA. Sourced from immuneACCESS, this table was stored by TCRdb with only in-frame sequences that have V and J called. A share of the clones is absent; for the studies checked, an unresolved V gene accounts for under half, and the remainder has no known explanation. Clone size and V and J calls were adopted from that table, with D and trimming inferred from the DNA. This sample has a few hundred thousand clones in its table, and over 60% of those were observed once. The ten largest clones capture roughly 11% of the sample.

Donors were healthy HIV-negative adults with no recently reported acute infections or vaccinations. Every donor was a Caucasian adult living in Nashville, Tennessee, USA. Magnetic negative selection was used to enrich CD4+ T cells, after which naive cells were positively selected on CD45RA and the negative fraction became the memory subset. Blood was obtained by leukapheresis, after which PBMCs were separated by Ficoll-Histopaque density gradient centrifugation and cryopreserved in liquid nitrogen vapor phase. Analytical flow cytometry was used to check the purity and quantity of each magnetically sorted T cell population. Genomic DNA was isolated from each sorted fraction and quantified by UV absorbance on a Nanodrop 2000c. Worth noting for this clone: Its antigen is not yet known. Nothing much larger sits one base from this clone, and base qualities are not available.

As encoded in the germline V gene, CDR1 is MNHNS while CDR2 is SASEGT. Trimming accounts for 1 base at V and 4 bases at J, while the number of junction bases matched to no gene is 12. From its cysteine to its phenylalanine, the CDR3 spans 18 amino acids. This entry keeps only the CDR3 DNA: 54 bases, framed from base 1. The sequence joins TRBV6-1 to TRBJ2-1, with 8 junctional bases fitting TRBD2. The clonotype was recovered from a man aged 25 to 40 in good health. The material sequenced was memory CD4+ T cells sorted from blood. The sample's cell subset or site label, decoded: CD45RA-negative fraction. The sequence in DNA is TGTGCCAGCAGTGAAGGCACTAGCGGAAGTGGACCTTACAATGAGCAGTTCTTC. This yields the protein CASSEGTSGSGPYNEQFF.